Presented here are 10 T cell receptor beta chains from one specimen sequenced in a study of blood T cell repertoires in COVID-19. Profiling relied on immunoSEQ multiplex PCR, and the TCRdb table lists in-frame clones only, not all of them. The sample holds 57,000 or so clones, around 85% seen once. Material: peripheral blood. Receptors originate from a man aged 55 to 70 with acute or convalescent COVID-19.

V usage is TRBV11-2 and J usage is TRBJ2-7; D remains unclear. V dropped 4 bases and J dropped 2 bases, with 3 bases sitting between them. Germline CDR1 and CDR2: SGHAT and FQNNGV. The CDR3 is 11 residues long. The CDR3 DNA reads TGTGCCAGCAGCTACACCTACGAGCAGTACTTC. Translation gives CASSYTYEQYF.

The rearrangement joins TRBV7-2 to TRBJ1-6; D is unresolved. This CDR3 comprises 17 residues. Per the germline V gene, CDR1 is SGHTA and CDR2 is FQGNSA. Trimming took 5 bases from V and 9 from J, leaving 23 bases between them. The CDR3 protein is CASSQKAGGTGGSPLHF. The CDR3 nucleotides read TGTGCCAGCAGCCAGAAGGCGGGCGGTACGGGAGGTTCACCCCTCCACTTT.

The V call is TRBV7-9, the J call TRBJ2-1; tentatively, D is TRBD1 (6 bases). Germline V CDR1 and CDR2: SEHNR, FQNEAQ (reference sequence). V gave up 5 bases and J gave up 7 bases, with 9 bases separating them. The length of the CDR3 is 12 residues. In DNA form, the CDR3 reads TGTGCCAGCAGCGAGGGGGAGAATGAGCAGTTCTTC. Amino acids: CASSEGENEQFF.

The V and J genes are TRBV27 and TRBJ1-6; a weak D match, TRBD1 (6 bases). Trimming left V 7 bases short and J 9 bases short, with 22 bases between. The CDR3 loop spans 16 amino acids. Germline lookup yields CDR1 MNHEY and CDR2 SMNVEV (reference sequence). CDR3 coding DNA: TGTGCCAGCACACCGGGCCTGGGGGGGCATATTTCACCCCTCCACTTT. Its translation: CASTPGLGGHISPLHF.

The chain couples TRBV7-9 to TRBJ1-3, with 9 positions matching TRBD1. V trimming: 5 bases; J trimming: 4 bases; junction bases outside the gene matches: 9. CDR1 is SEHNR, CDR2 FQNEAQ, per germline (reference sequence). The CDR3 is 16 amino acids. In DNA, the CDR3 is TGTGCCAGCAGCCACGGGGACAGGGTTTTCGGAAACACCATATATTTT. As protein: CASSHGDRVFGNTIYF. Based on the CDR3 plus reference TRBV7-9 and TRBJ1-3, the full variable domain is DTGVSQNPRHKITKRGQNVTFRCDPISEHNRLYWYRQTLGQGPEFLTYFQNEAQLEKSRLLSDRFSAERPKGSFSTLEIQRTEQGDSAMYLCASSHGDRVFGNTIYFGEGSWLTVV.

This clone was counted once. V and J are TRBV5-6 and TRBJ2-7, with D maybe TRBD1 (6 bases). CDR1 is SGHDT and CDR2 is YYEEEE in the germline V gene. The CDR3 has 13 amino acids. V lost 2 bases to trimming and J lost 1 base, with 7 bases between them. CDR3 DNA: TGTGCCAGCAGCTTTGGACAGTCCTACGAGCAGTACTTC. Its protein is CASSFGQSYEQYF.

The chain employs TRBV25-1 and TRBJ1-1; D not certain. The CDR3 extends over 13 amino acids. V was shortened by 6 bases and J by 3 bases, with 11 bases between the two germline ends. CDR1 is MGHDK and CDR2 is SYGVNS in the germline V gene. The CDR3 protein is CASSRRTDTEAFF. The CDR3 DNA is TGTGCCAGCAGCCGCCGAACGGACACTGAAGCTTTCTTT. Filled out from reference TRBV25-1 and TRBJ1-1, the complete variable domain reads EADIYQTPRYLVIGTGKKITLECSQTMGHDKMYWYQQDPGMELHLIHYSYGVNSTEKGDLSSESTVSRIRTEHFPLTLESARPSHTSQYLCASSRRTDTEAFFGQGTRLTVV.

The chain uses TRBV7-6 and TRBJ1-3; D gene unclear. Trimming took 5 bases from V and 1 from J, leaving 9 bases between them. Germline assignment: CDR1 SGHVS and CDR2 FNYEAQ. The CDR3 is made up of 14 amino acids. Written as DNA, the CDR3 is TGTGCCAGCAGCCCGAGGGTTTCTGGAAACACCATATATTTT. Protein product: CASSPRVSGNTIYF.

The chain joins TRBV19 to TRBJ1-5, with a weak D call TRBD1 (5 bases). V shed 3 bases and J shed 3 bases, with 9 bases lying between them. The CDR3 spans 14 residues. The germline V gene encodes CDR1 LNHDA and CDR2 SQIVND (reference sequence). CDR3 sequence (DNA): TGTGCCAGTAGTATTAACAGGAACAATCAGCCCCAGCATTTT. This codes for CASSINRNNQPQHF.

This CDR3 reads CASSIQGLRGDTQYF. In nucleotides, the CDR3 is TGTGCCAGTAGTATACAGGGCCTTAGGGGGGATACGCAGTATTTT. The rearrangement links TRBV19 to TRBJ2-3; TRBD1 is a possible D gene (6 bases). The CDR3 loop spans 15 amino acids. In germline, CDR1 is LNHDA, CDR2 SQIVND (reference sequence). The germline V and J ends were trimmed by 2 bases and 6 bases, with 15 bases remaining between them.